The clone carrying this TCR beta chain was observed a few times. Germline V lookup: CDR1 SNHLY, CDR2 FYNNEI. With 4 bases clipped from V and 6 bases from J, the junction kept 11 bases outside the gene matches. The CDR3 length is 15 residues. The data belong to a study of blood T cell repertoires in COVID-19. About the study: Samples representing acute and convalescent COVID-19 were sourced from the United States, Italy and Spain. PBMCs, B-cell-depleted T cells, or T cells provided the cDNA or gDNA that made up the material.

The data were produced by immunoSEQ multiplex PCR, yet TCRdb's version contains in-frame clones alone and is incomplete. The sample contains 190,000 or so clones, just under 85% of which appear only once. One Seattle source followed patients from active infection through their disease course. The sequence was obtained from a man in his 60s with COVID-19, enrolled during active disease. This rearrangement joins TRBV2 to TRBJ1-2; 7 bases are a match to TRBD1. Sequencing used peripheral blood. The CDR3 DNA sequence: TGTGCCAGCAGTGCACTACAGGGGAAGGAGGATGGCTACACCTTC. This gives the protein CASSALQGKEDGYTF.